This is a list of T cell receptor beta chains from one sample in a study of T cell changes during pregnancy in multiple sclerosis. The protocol was immunoSEQ multiplex PCR, while the TCRdb copy is restricted to in-frame clones and leaves out a portion. This table has tens of thousands of clones, around nine tenths appearing once. The sample consisted of peripheral blood, taken before pregnancy. The source is a female donor with multiple sclerosis, enrolled in a pregnancy study. Each CDR3 is given with its conserved first and last residue. The D gene is left open where the match is weak. The listing skips clone size in some rows; elsewhere it reads once, few, many or a size class.

v_gene	len	j_gene	d_gene	abundance	CDR3nt	CDR3aa
TRBV9	16	TRBJ2-5	TRBD2	.	TGTGCCAGCAGCTCCCCGGGACTAGCGGGGGGCCAGACCCAGTACTTC	CASSSPGLAGGQTQYF
TRBV2	13	TRBJ2-2	.	.	TGTGCCAGCAGTGTCAGGGGAACCGGGGAGCTGTTTTTT	CASSVRGTGELFF
TRBV12-5	15	TRBJ2-1	TRBD2	.	TGTGCTAGTGGTTTGGTGACTAGCGGGGGGAATGAGCAGTTCTTC	CASGLVTSGGNEQFF
TRBV10-3	14	TRBJ2-7	TRBD1	.	TGTGCCATCAGTGGACAGGGCGGTATCTACGAGCAGTACTTC	CAISGQGGIYEQYF
TRBV28	17	TRBJ2-7	.	.	TGTGCCAGCAGCCGGGGTCTCCGGGACTTTTTCTCCTACGAGCAGTACTTC	CASSRGLRDFFSYEQYF
TRBV5-1	15	TRBJ2-4	TRBD1	.	TGCGCCAGCAGCCGGGACAGATTAGCCAAAAACATTCAGTACTTC	CASSRDRLAKNIQYF
TRBV29-1	15	TRBJ2-3	.	.	TGCAGCGTTGACGGCCATGCGGGCGGCACAGATACGCAGTATTTT	CSVDGHAGGTDTQYF
TRBV6-1	15	TRBJ1-2	.	.	TGTGCCAGCAGTGAAGCGGGCAGCATCTCCTATGGCTACACCTTC	CASSEAGSISYGYTF
TRBV5-1	16	TRBJ2-1	.	.	TGCGCCAGCAGCTTGTGGGGCGGTAGCTCCTACAATGAGCAGTTCTTC	CASSLWGGSSYNEQFF
TRBV7-6	15	TRBJ2-3	.	.	TGTGCCAGCAGCCCCATTAGTATACTGACAGATACGCAGTATTTT	CASSPISILTDTQYF
TRBV5-1	15	TRBJ2-1	.	.	TGCGCCAGCAGCGCCGGACTAGATCAACAGGGGGGGCAGTTCTTC	CASSAGLDQQGGQFF
TRBV7-9	16	TRBJ2-7	.	once	TGTGCCAGCAGTTCTCGCTCTGCGGGCCCACCCTACGAGCAGTACTTC	CASSSRSAGPPYEQYF
TRBV5-1	13	TRBJ1-2	TRBD1	.	TGCGCCAGCAGCTCAGACAGGGCACGAGGCTACACCTTC	CASSSDRARGYTF
TRBV6-6	15	TRBJ2-7	TRBD2	.	TGTGCCAGCAGGCTAGCGGGAGGAGATTGGTACGAGCAGTACTTC	CASRLAGGDWYEQYF
TRBV5-1	17	TRBJ2-2	TRBD2	once	TGCGCCAGCAGCTCCAAGCGGGGCGCATCGAACACCGGGGAGCTGTTTTTT	CASSSKRGASNTGELFF
TRBV6-6	14	TRBJ2-1	TRBD2	once	TGTGCCAGCAGACCCGGGACTAGCGTCAATGAGCAGTTCTTC	CASRPGTSVNEQFF
TRBV5-6	14	TRBJ2-7	TRBD1	.	TGTGCCAGCAGCTTGCCGGGGACAGGGGACGAGCAGTACTTC	CASSLPGTGDEQYF
TRBV7-9	17	TRBJ1-1	.	.	TGTGCCAGCAGCTTAGCGCAGAACAGCCCCTATCACACTGAAGCTTTCTTT	CASSLAQNSPYHTEAFF
TRBV25-1	16	TRBJ2-3	.	.	TGTGCCAGCAGTGAATCGCAGGGTGCAGGCACAGATACGCAGTATTTT	CASSESQGAGTDTQYF
TRBV9	15	TRBJ1-1	TRBD1	.	TGTGCCAGCAGCGTAGAAAGTGGGACAGGCACAAAAGCTTTCTTT	CASSVESGTGTKAFF
TRBV29-1	14	TRBJ2-1	.	.	TGCAGCGTTGGTCCCCTAGCTCTGAGGAATGAGCAGTTCTTC	CSVGPLALRNEQFF
TRBV2	13	TRBJ1-1	.	.	TGTGCCAGCAGCATGACTTCGAACGCTGAAGCTTTCTTT	CASSMTSNAEAFF
TRBV27	13	TRBJ1-2	TRBD1	.	TGTGCCAGCACCCCCGGGACAGGGGTTGGCTACACCTTC	CASTPGTGVGYTF
TRBV7-8	14	TRBJ2-5	TRBD1	.	TGTGCCAGCAGCCTCAGACAGGGCCAAGAGACCCAGTACTTC	CASSLRQGQETQYF
TRBV9	19	TRBJ2-2	TRBD1	.	TGTGCCAGCAGCGTAGCAATAAGGATTGGGACAGGGGAGGCCGGGGAGCTGTTTTTT	CASSVAIRIGTGEAGELFF
TRBV23-1	17	TRBJ2-7	TRBD1	.	TGCGCCAGCAGTCCAACAAAACCGGGACAGGTCTCCTACGAGCAGTACTTC	CASSPTKPGQVSYEQYF
TRBV29-1	10	TRBJ2-1	.	few	TGCAGCGTTGGATCGGGTGAGCAGTTCTTC	CSVGSGEQFF
TRBV6-5	15	TRBJ2-7	TRBD2	.	TGTGCCAGCAGTTACGCGGCTAGCGGGGGCTACGAGCAGTACTTC	CASSYAASGGYEQYF
TRBV2	14	TRBJ2-2	TRBD1	.	TGTGCCAGCAGAGACGACAGGGGAATTGTTGGGCTGTTTTTT	CASRDDRGIVGLFF